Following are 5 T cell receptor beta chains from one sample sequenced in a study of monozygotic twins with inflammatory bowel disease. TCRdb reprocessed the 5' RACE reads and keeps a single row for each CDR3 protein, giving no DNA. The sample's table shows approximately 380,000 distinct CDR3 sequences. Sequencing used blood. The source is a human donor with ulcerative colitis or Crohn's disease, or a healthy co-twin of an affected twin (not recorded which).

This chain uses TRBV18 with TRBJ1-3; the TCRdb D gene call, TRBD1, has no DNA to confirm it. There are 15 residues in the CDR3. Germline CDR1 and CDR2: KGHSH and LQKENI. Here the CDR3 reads CASSPSDRAGNTIYF.

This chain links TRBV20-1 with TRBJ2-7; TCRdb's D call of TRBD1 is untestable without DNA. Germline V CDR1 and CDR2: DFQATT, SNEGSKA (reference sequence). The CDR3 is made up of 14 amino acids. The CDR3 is CSARGRDRFDEQYF.

The CDR3 is CASSLPGLNYGYTF. This rearrangement joins TRBV18 to TRBJ1-2. Germline-derived CDR1 and CDR2 are KGHSH and LQKENI. The CDR3 spans 14 residues.

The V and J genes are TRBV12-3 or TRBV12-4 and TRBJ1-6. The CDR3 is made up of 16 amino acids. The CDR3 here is CASSFRRQVYNSPLHF.

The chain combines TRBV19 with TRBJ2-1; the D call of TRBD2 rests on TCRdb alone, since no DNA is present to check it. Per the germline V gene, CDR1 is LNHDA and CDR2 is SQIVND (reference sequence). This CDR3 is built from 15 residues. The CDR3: CASSTGLAGGNEQFF.